A single sample is the source of the 13 T cell receptor beta chains below, sequenced in a study of cytomegalovirus exposure and HLA in healthy donors. The study ran its PCR with 60 Vbeta and 13 Jbeta primers. Clones were read by immunoSEQ multiplex PCR, and TCRdb kept only the in-frame ones, dropping some. The data hold around 150,000 clones, with 84% observed a single time. The sequenced sample consisted of PBMCs. The receptors here all came from a man aged 18 to 30 in good health and CMV-seronegative.

The chain combines TRBV11-2 with TRBJ2-3; TRBD2 agrees at 11 bases. The CDR3 loop spans 18 amino acids. Germline V CDR1 and CDR2: SGHAT, FQNNGV. V was pared by 2 bases and J by 2 bases, with 9 bases of the junction left unmatched. For the CDR3, the DNA is TGTGCCAGCAGCTTACGAGGCTCTAGCGGGGGGTACACAGATACGCAGTATTTT. Protein product: CASSLRGSSGGYTDTQYF.

V gene TRBV18 combines with J gene TRBJ2-3, with 8 bases matching TRBD1. Germline CDR1 reads KGHSH; CDR2 reads LQKENI. V lost 4 bases, J lost 1 base, and 1 base stayed unmatched. This CDR3 contains 14 residues. The chain's CDR3 is CASSLDRGTDTQYF. CDR3 DNA: TGTGCCAGCTCACTGGACAGGGGCACAGATACGCAGTATTTT. Supplemented by reference TRBV18 and TRBJ2-3, the full variable domain reads NAGVMQNPRHLVRRRGQEARLRCSPMKGHSHVYWYRQLPEEGLKFMVYLQKENIIDESGMPKERFSAEFPKEGPSILRIQQVVRGDSAAYFCASSLDRGTDTQYFGPGTRLTVL.

The V call is TRBV28, the J call TRBJ2-7, with D maybe TRBD1 (6 bases). Germline CDR1 MDHEN, CDR2 SYDVKM. Trimming removed 5 bases at V and 3 bases at J, with 8 bases between. This CDR3 has 12 residues. In DNA form, the CDR3 reads TGTGCCAGCAGTCAACAGGGCTACGAGCAGTACTTC. Its translation: CASSQQGYEQYF.

Written as DNA, the CDR3 is TGTGCCAGCAGTCACACTTGGGGCGAGCCCCAGCATTTT. Protein sequence: CASSHTWGEPQHF. This chain connects TRBV6-6 to TRBJ1-5; tentatively, D is TRBD1 (5 bases). The CDR3 is 13 amino acids. The germline gives CDR1 MNHNY, CDR2 SVGAGI (reference sequence). V lost 5 bases, J lost 8 bases, and 13 bases lay in between.

This clone was recorded a few times. The V call is TRBV9, the J call TRBJ2-1; TRBD1 matches at 7 bases. This CDR3 contains 14 residues. The V and J ends lost 3 bases and 1 base, in that order; junction bases with no gene match: 1. Germline-derived CDR1 and CDR2 are SGDLS and YYNGEE. CDR3: CASSEGASYNEQFF. CDR3 bases: TGTGCCAGCAGCGAGGGGGCATCCTACAATGAGCAGTTCTTC.

This clone was counted a single time. V usage is TRBV2 and J usage is TRBJ2-7; a possible D gene is TRBD2 (6 bases). Germline CDR1 SNHLY, CDR2 FYNNEI. V lost 6 bases to trimming and J lost 2 bases, with 11 bases between them. The CDR3 extends over 13 amino acids. CDR3 region: CASRAGFPYEQYF. CDR3 in DNA: TGTGCCAGCAGGGCGGGATTTCCCTACGAGCAGTACTTC.

Of note for this clone: One end of the junction is discordant with germline, which a read error may explain. This chain joins TRBV7-9 and TRBJ1-6; D gene ambiguous. Germline V gene lookup returns CDR1 SEHNR and CDR2 FQNEAQ (reference sequence). The CDR3 consists of 13 residues. CDR3: CSSISSYNSPLHF. CDR3 sequence (DNA): TGTTCCAGCATATCCTCCTATAATTCACCCCTCCACTTT. Drawing the rest from reference TRBV7-9 and TRBJ1-6, the complete variable domain is DTGVSQNPRHKITKRGQNVTFRCDPISEHNRLYWYRQTLGQGPEFLTYFQNEAQLEKSRLLSDRFSAERPKGSFSTLEIQRTEQGDSAMYLCSSISSYNSPLHFGNGTRLTVT.

This rearrangement joins TRBV27 to TRBJ1-5; a weak D match, TRBD1 (5 bases). Trimming shortened V by 3 bases and J by 5 bases, and 8 bases separated the two germline ends. CDR1 and CDR2 from the germline V gene are MNHEY and SMNVEV (reference sequence). CDR3 length: 13 residues. CDR3 coding DNA: TGTGCCAGCAGTTTTGGGGGGGATCAGCCCCAGCATTTT. Its translation: CASSFGGDQPQHF.

The rearrangement joins TRBV28 to TRBJ1-5, with D tentatively TRBD1 (6 bases). This CDR3 is built from 15 residues. Germline assignment: CDR1 MDHEN and CDR2 SYDVKM. V dropped 6 bases and J dropped 3 bases, with 15 bases sitting between them. The CDR3, as DNA: TGTGCCAGCAGGTGGGGGCAGGGAAACAATCAGCCCCAGCATTTT. Its protein product is CASRWGQGNNQPQHF.

The chain links TRBV4-2 to TRBJ2-3; D is perhaps TRBD1 (6 bases). Trimming removed 1 base at V and 10 bases at J, with 24 bases between. The CDR3 is 17 residues long. Germline assignment: CDR1 LGHNA and CDR2 YNFKEQ. This chain's CDR3 is CASSQGSNRALGLAQYF. The CDR3 DNA follows: TGTGCCAGCAGCCAAGGCTCGAACAGGGCGTTGGGGTTGGCGCAGTATTTT.

The chain combines TRBV4-1 with TRBJ2-7, with no clear D. Trimming left V 0 bases short and J 3 bases short, with 15 bases between. The CDR3 has 16 residues. Looked up from germline, CDR1 is MGHRA and CDR2 is YSYEKL. Here the CDR3 reads CASSQDPSLGDYEQYF. The CDR3, as DNA: TGCGCCAGCAGCCAAGATCCCTCCTTAGGAGACTACGAGCAGTACTTC.

With respect to this clone: Mismatch with germline at one junction end may stem from a read error. V gene TRBV2 combines with J gene TRBJ2-5; tentative D call: TRBD2 (5 bases). The CDR3 loop spans 14 amino acids. CDR1 is SNHLY, CDR2 FYNNEI, per germline. The CDR3 nucleotides read TGTGCCGGCAGTGTCCGGGGTTTGCAAGAGACCCAGTACTTC. This encodes CAGSVRGLQETQYF.

This clone was seen more than once but under ten times. This sequence joins TRBV27 and TRBJ2-3; 9 bases are shared with TRBD2. The CDR3 sequence is 15 residues long. Germline V gene sequence: CDR1 MNHEY, CDR2 SMNVEV (reference sequence). Germline trimming cut 4 bases from V and 6 bases from J; bases unmatched to any gene: 8. The CDR3, as DNA: TGTGCCAGCAGTTCAATGGCGGGGGGGTGGGATACGCAGTATTTT. Translation: CASSSMAGGWDTQYF.